These T cell receptor beta chains were read from a single sample in a study of shared clonotypes between healthy human individuals. Repertoires were generated with immunoSEQ multiplex PCR, while TCRdb's copy carries only in-frame clones and drops some. The data show some 1.1 million clones, approximately 75% seen once. The material sequenced was memory CD4+ T cells from PBMCs. The source of these receptors is a young man in good health. Some clones in this sample may be carry-over from other donors' samples. Each CDR3 is given with its conserved first and last residue. D genes are given only for firm matches. Only some rows state a clone size, as once, few, many or a class for expanded clones.

j_gene	v_gene	abundance	d_gene	CDR3aa	CDR3nt
TRBJ1-4	TRBV21-1	NA	NA	CASVKGVILFF	TGTGCCAGCGTCAAAGGGGTTATACTGTTTTTT
TRBJ2-1	TRBV7-3	NA	NA	CASSPQRVSTNEQFF	TGTGCCAGCAGCCCCCAGCGGGTTAGTACCAATGAGCAGTTCTTC
TRBJ2-7	TRBV6-6	NA	TRBD1	CATRQGSYEQYF	TGTGCCACTCGACAGGGGTCCTACGAGCAGTACTTC
TRBJ2-7	TRBV10-2	NA	TRBD1	CASSDSTGSGYEQYF	TGCGCCAGCAGTGATTCGACAGGGTCTGGCTACGAGCAGTACTTC
TRBJ2-3	TRBV7-2	many	TRBD2	CASSFAGGTSGTDTQYF	TGTGCCAGCAGCTTTGCGGGGGGGACTAGCGGGACAGATACGCAGTATTTT
TRBJ2-5	TRBV2	NA	TRBD1	CASSAWTGGGRTQYF	TGTGCCAGCAGTGCCTGGACAGGGGGTGGGAGGACCCAGTACTTC
TRBJ2-2	TRBV11-2	NA	NA	CASSFGRTGELFF	TGTGCCAGCAGCTTCGGGCGGACCGGGGAGCTGTTTTTT
TRBJ2-1	TRBV2	once	NA	CASSSRLASSYNEQFF	TGTGCCAGCAGCTCCCGACTTGCGAGCTCCTACAATGAGCAGTTCTTC
TRBJ1-2	TRBV5-8	NA	NA	CASSIRLRVDYGYTF	TGTGCCAGCAGCATCCGACTCAGGGTAGACTATGGCTACACCTTC
TRBJ2-5	TRBV5-1	NA	TRBD2	CASSFGLALETQYF	TGCGCCAGCAGCTTCGGACTAGCGTTAGAGACCCAGTACTTC
TRBJ2-1	TRBV7-2	NA	TRBD2	CASSFYGGSSYNEQFF	TGTGCCAGCAGCTTTTATGGCGGGAGCTCCTACAATGAGCAGTTCTTC
TRBJ2-1	TRBV11-1	NA	NA	CASSLAVGGYNEQFF	TGTGCCAGCAGCTTAGCGGTAGGGGGCTACAATGAGCAGTTCTTC
TRBJ1-2	TRBV11-2	NA	TRBD1	CASSTDRGRAGYTF	TGTGCCAGCAGCACTGACAGGGGGAGGGCTGGCTACACCTTC
TRBJ1-2	TRBV29-1	NA	NA	CSVEIYQNYGYTF	TGCAGCGTTGAAATCTACCAGAACTATGGCTACACCTTC
TRBJ1-1	TRBV28	NA	NA	CATRVYVMTEAFF	TGTGCCACAAGGGTTTATGTTATGACTGAAGCTTTCTTT
TRBJ1-3	TRBV11-2	NA	NA	CASSLVQGTGNTIYF	TGTGCCAGCAGCTTAGTTCAGGGCACTGGAAACACCATATATTTT
TRBJ1-4	TRBV21-1	NA	NA	CASPDPRREKLFF	TGTGCCAGCCCGGATCCAAGGAGGGAAAAACTGTTTTTT
TRBJ1-5	TRBV5-5	once	NA	CASSLEQTNQPQHF	TGTGCCAGCAGCTTGGAACAAACCAATCAGCCCCAGCATTTT
TRBJ1-4	TRBV28	NA	NA	CASRRDPGKEKLFF	TGTGCCAGCAGGCGGGACCCGGGGAAGGAAAAACTGTTTTTT
TRBJ2-7	TRBV7-9	NA	NA	CASSLKTREQYF	TGTGCCAGCAGCTTAAAGACAAGGGAGCAGTACTTC
TRBJ2-1	TRBV4-1	NA	TRBD1	CASSQPRTGAFGEQFF	TGCGCCAGCAGCCAACCAAGGACAGGGGCCTTTGGGGAGCAGTTCTTC
TRBJ1-4	TRBV5-4	NA	NA	CASSNRVEEKLFF	TGTGCCAGCAGCAACAGGGTCGAAGAAAAACTGTTTTTT
TRBJ2-5	TRBV11-2	NA	NA	CASSYLGLETQYF	TGTGCCAGCAGCTACCTCGGGCTGGAGACCCAGTACTTC
TRBJ1-3	TRBV4-3	NA	TRBD1	CASSRTIQGTGDRNTIYF	TGCGCCAGCAGCCGTACCATCCAGGGGACAGGAGATAGAAACACCATATATTTT
TRBJ2-3	TRBV4-2	few	TRBD2	CASSQSGLAGDVADTQYF	TGTGCCAGCAGCCAATCGGGACTAGCGGGAGATGTTGCAGATACGCAGTATTTT
TRBJ1-3	TRBV5-1	NA	NA	CASTSDSGSGNTIYF	TGCGCCAGCACCTCCGACAGTGGCTCTGGAAACACCATATATTTT
TRBJ2-5	TRBV9	NA	NA	CASSVVIPGVQETQYF	TGTGCCAGCAGCGTAGTAATTCCGGGTGTCCAAGAGACCCAGTACTTC
TRBJ2-1	TRBV5-1	many	TRBD2	CASSFNSGRSEQFF	TGCGCCAGCAGCTTCAACAGCGGGAGAAGTGAGCAGTTCTTC
TRBJ1-1	TRBV7-8	NA	NA	CASSLGRGANTEAFF	TGTGCCAGCAGCCTCGGACGGGGGGCGAACACTGAAGCTTTCTTT
TRBJ2-3	TRBV9	NA	TRBD2	CASSVGAGADTQYF	TGTGCCAGCAGCGTAGGAGCGGGAGCAGATACGCAGTATTTT
TRBJ1-4	TRBV19	NA	TRBD1	CASSPMGAQGDEKLFF	TGTGCCAGTAGCCCTATGGGGGCCCAGGGGGATGAAAAACTGTTTTTT
TRBJ1-1	TRBV29-1	NA	NA	CSVEDDGFRTEAFF	TGCAGCGTTGAAGACGATGGTTTTCGGACTGAAGCTTTCTTT
TRBJ1-4	TRBV18	NA	NA	CASSPRQIRSNEKLFF	TGTGCCAGCTCACCAAGACAGATACGAAGTAATGAAAAACTGTTTTTT
TRBJ2-1	TRBV5-1	NA	TRBD2	CASSLGASGSSSYNEQFF	TGCGCCAGCAGCTTGGGGGCTAGCGGGAGTAGCTCCTACAATGAGCAGTTCTTC
TRBJ2-1	TRBV2	NA	TRBD2	CAGKREGPNEQFF	TGTGCCGGAAAGCGGGAGGGACCGAATGAGCAGTTCTTC
TRBJ2-7	TRBV7-9	NA	TRBD2	CASSPGTSGETYEQYF	TGTGCCAGCAGCCCGGGGACTAGCGGGGAAACCTACGAGCAGTACTTC
TRBJ1-5	TRBV28	NA	NA	CASSLLGRGNQPQHF	TGTGCCAGCAGTTTATTGGGTAGGGGCAATCAGCCCCAGCATTTT
TRBJ1-6	TRBV4-3	many	NA	CASSQFQDTNSPLHF	TGCGCCAGCAGCCAATTCCAAGATACCAATTCACCCCTCCACTTT
TRBJ2-3	TRBV4-1	NA	TRBD2	CASSNLGLAGKRTTDTQYF	TGCGCCAGCAGCAATCTAGGACTAGCCGGGAAGCGCACTACAGATACGCAGTATTTT
TRBJ2-7	TRBV2	NA	NA	CASREDSSSYEQYF	TGTGCCAGCAGAGAAGACAGTTCCTCCTACGAGCAGTACTTC
TRBJ1-2	TRBV4-1	few	TRBD1	CASSRTGDGYTF	TGCGCCAGCAGCCGGACAGGAGATGGCTACACCTTC
TRBJ2-5	TRBV28	NA	NA	CASTSGRISLQETQYF	TGTGCCAGCACTTCCGGTCGTATTTCCTTGCAAGAGACCCAGTACTTC
TRBJ2-5	TRBV28	many	NA	CASREGGGGLKGETQYF	TGTGCCAGCAGGGAGGGGGGAGGAGGACTTAAAGGAGAGACCCAGTACTTC
TRBJ2-2	TRBV6-5	once	NA	CASSYLGGELFF	TGTGCCAGCAGTTATTTGGGCGGGGAGCTGTTTTTT
TRBJ2-1	TRBV2	NA	TRBD2	CASMRSSGRTEQFF	TGTGCCAGCATGAGGTCTAGCGGGAGGACTGAGCAGTTCTTC
TRBJ2-7	TRBV30	NA	NA	CAIRDSQVEQYF	TGTGCCATCCGGGACTCTCAGGTCGAGCAGTACTTC
TRBJ2-1	TRBV28	NA	TRBD2	CASSSGLAGGVNNEQFF	TGTGCCAGCAGTTCGGGACTAGCGGGAGGGGTCAACAATGAGCAGTTCTTC
TRBJ2-1	TRBV27	NA	NA	CASSLFRNRASSYNEQFF	TGTGCCAGCAGTTTATTTAGAAACAGGGCCAGCTCCTACAATGAGCAGTTCTTC
TRBJ2-7	TRBV5-6	NA	TRBD2	CASSLGGLAGGLYSYEQYF	TGTGCCAGCAGCTTGGGTGGACTAGCGGGAGGCCTTTACTCCTACGAGCAGTACTTC
TRBJ2-7	TRBV4-2	few	TRBD2	CASSGTSGAYEQYF	TGTGCCAGCAGCGGGACTAGCGGTGCCTACGAGCAGTACTTC